Detailed here is one T cell receptor (beta chain). Using a J-beta primer mix together with a sample-barcoded 5' primer, a second PCR was run for roughly 7 to 12 cycles. TCRdb analysed the 5' RACE reads with MiXCR anew, one entry per CDR3 protein. Among fewer than 900,000 distinct CDR3 sequences listed, over 45% were seen once. V lost 7 bases, J lost 4 bases, and 13 bases lay in between. This CDR3 has 13 amino acids. These data belong to a study of blood T cells in healthy people across ages. The receptor was derived from a woman aged 60 to 75 in good health. The specimen was blood. The chain carries TRBV12-3 or TRBV12-4 and TRBJ1-2; no definite D call. CDR3 in amino acids: CASTPGVGYGYTF. The CDR3, as DNA: TGTGCCAGCACCCCCGGGGTTGGCTATGGCTACACCTTC.